The 27 T cell receptor beta chains reported below all come from one sample, sequenced in a study of CD8+CD57+ T cells in acquired aplastic anemia. Patients chosen for sequencing had shown CD8+CD57+ cell expansion by flow cytometry. TCR beta VDJ and CDR3 profiling used genomic DNA as template. TCRdb re-analysed the reads in MiXCR, keeping a single row per CDR3 protein. The table lists under 500,000 distinct CDR3 sequences, roughly 34% of them singletons. Sequenced sample: sorted CD4+, CD8+, or CD8+CD57+ T cells (not recorded which) from PBMCs. The receptors were gathered from a human donor with aplastic anemia.

The V call is TRBV20-1, the J call TRBJ1-1; no definite D call. V lost 0 bases and J 1 base, leaving 12 bases between the germline ends. CDR1 DFQATT and CDR2 SNEGSKA come from the germline V gene (reference sequence). The CDR3 length is 15 residues. The CDR3 DNA is TGCAGTGCTAGAGATCCTGGACCGTCGAACACTGAAGCTTTCTTT. Its protein is CSARDPGPSNTEAFF.

Of note for this clonotype: A single base separates this from a much larger clone, so it may be a read error. V and J are TRBV10-3 and TRBJ2-2; possible D gene TRBD2, 5 bases. V was cut by 8 bases and J by 3 bases, with 7 bases left in between. CDR1 is ENHRY and CDR2 is SYGVKD in the germline V gene. The CDR3 is 12 residues long. The CDR3 nucleotides are TGTGCCATCGGAGCGGACACCGGGGAGCTGTTTTTT. Amino acids: CAIGADTGELFF.

The chain joins TRBV2 to TRBJ2-3; D is perhaps TRBD2 (6 bases). The CDR3 length is 17 residues. V lost 4 bases and J lost 1, with 18 bases in between. From germline, CDR1 is SNHLY and CDR2 FYNNEI. In DNA, the CDR3 is TGTGCCAGCAGTGGGGGAGGTAGGACCACTGGCACAGATACGCAGTATTTT. It encodes CASSGGGRTTGTDTQYF.

This clonotype was observed many times. The chain uses TRBV20-1 and TRBJ1-5, with 7 bases identical to TRBD1. There are 16 residues in the CDR3. J was trimmed by 2 bases and V by 6 bases; bases with no gene match: 13. CDR1 is DFQATT and CDR2 is SNEGSKA in the germline V gene (reference sequence). The CDR3 DNA is TGCAGTGCCAACAAACGGACAGGCGGCGGCAATCAGCCCCAGCATTTT. The encoded protein is CSANKRTGGGNQPQHF.

The V gene is TRBV24-1, the J gene TRBJ1-5, with D maybe TRBD1 (6 bases). The CDR3 consists of 16 residues. Germline V gene sequence: CDR1 KGHDR, CDR2 SFDVKD. Between the trimmed V and J ends, which lost 11 bases and 2 bases, there was a span of 21 bases. CDR3 bases: TGTGCCAGCTCACCAGGGACACGGGTGGGCAATCAGCCCCAGCATTTT. It yields the protein CASSPGTRVGNQPQHF.

The rearrangement links TRBV30 to TRBJ2-1; 13 nucleotides align to TRBD2. Germline V lookup: CDR1 GTSNPN, CDR2 SVGIG (reference sequence). V was pared by 7 bases and J by 7 bases, with 4 bases of the junction left unmatched. This CDR3 region has 13 residues. The CDR3 protein is CALLAGGRNEQFF. DNA of the CDR3: TGTGCCTTACTAGCGGGGGGGCGGAATGAGCAGTTCTTC. Together with reference TRBV30 and TRBJ2-1, the CDR3 gives the full variable domain: SQTIHQWPATLVQPVGSPLSLECTVEGTSNPNLYWYRQAAGRGLQLLFYSVGIGQISSEVPQNLSASRPQDRQFILSSKKLLLSDSGFYLCALLAGGRNEQFFGPGTRLTVL.

This clonotype was observed at least ten times. The chain combines TRBV20-1 with TRBJ1-1, with 7 bases lining up with TRBD1. This CDR3 has 13 residues. Germline trimming cut 5 bases from V and 0 bases from J; bases unmatched to any gene: 3. Germline CDR1 reads DFQATT; CDR2 reads SNEGSKA (reference sequence). CDR3 sequence reads: CSAAGTVNTEAFF. The CDR3 coding sequence is TGCAGTGCTGCCGGGACAGTGAACACTGAAGCTTTCTTT.

This clonotype was picked up many times. The chain combines TRBV19 with TRBJ1-1; D is uncertain. V dropped 3 bases and J dropped 4 bases, with 12 bases sitting between them. The CDR3 length is 14 residues. CDR1 and CDR2 (germline): LNHDA, SQIVND (reference sequence). This CDR3 reads CASSMSKRSTEAFF. CDR3 in DNA: TGTGCCAGTAGTATGAGTAAGCGGAGCACTGAAGCTTTCTTT. Full variable domain (remainder filled in from reference TRBV19 and TRBJ1-1): DGGITQSPKYLFRKEGQNVTLSCEQNLNHDAMYWYRQDPGQGLRLIYYSQIVNDFQKGDIAEGYSVSREKKESFPLTVTSAQKNPTAFYLCASSMSKRSTEAFFGQGTRLTVV.

The chain employs TRBV30 and TRBJ1-5; D ambiguous. This CDR3 spans 14 amino acids. With 0 bases removed from V and 7 bases from J, the gap between germline ends came to 13 bases. CDR1 is GTSNPN and CDR2 is SVGIG in the germline V gene (reference sequence). The CDR3 DNA follows: TGTGCCTGGAGTGTACAGCGCCTAACGCAGCCCCAGCATTTT. Translation: CAWSVQRLTQPQHF.

Regarding this clonotype: One end of the junction varies from germline; a read error may be responsible. The chain employs TRBV25-1 and TRBJ2-1; no clear D. This CDR3 region has 14 residues. Germline V CDR1 and CDR2: MGHDK, SYGVNS. The CDR3 reads CASSAAAGYNEQFF. For the CDR3, the DNA is TGCGCCAGCAGCGCCGCGGCAGGCTACAATGAGCAGTTCTTC.

This clonotype appeared a few times. This chain joins TRBV5-1 and TRBJ2-1; D not resolved. Germline lookup yields CDR1 SGHRS and CDR2 YFSETQ. The V and J ends lost 2 bases and 6 bases respectively, with 9 bases between them. The CDR3 runs to 13 residues. This CDR3 is CASSLGTTNEQFF. In nucleotides, the CDR3 is TGCGCCAGCAGCTTAGGTACCACCAATGAGCAGTTCTTC.

This clonotype was recorded many times. This rearrangement joins TRBV10-3 to TRBJ2-7; either TRBD1 or TRBD2 may supply D (5 bases each). The CDR3 spans 16 residues. V was pared by 4 bases and J by 1 base, with 17 bases between. CDR1 and CDR2 (germline): ENHRY, SYGVKD. Written as DNA, the CDR3 is TGTGCCATCAGTGCTTCAGGGATCTCGGGATCCTACGAGCAGTACTTC. Its translation: CAISASGISGSYEQYF.

This clonotype occurred a few times. This sequence joins TRBV6-2 or TRBV6-3 and TRBJ2-7; 8 nucleotides match TRBD2. The CDR3 contains 17 residues. From germline, CDR1 is MNHEY and CDR2 SVGEGT. Trimming took 6 bases from V and 1 from J; bases not matched to a gene: 14. CDR3 coding DNA: TGTGCCAGCAGCTACACTATCGCGGGGGGAATGTCCTACGAGCAGTACTTC. Protein product: CASSYTIAGGMSYEQYF.

In its sample, this clonotype was seen a few times. The genes are TRBV19 and TRBJ2-1; 11 nucleotides align to TRBD2. V lost 11 bases, J lost 6 bases, and 12 bases stayed unmatched. CDR3 length: 15 amino acids. CDR1 is LNHDA, CDR2 SQIVND, per germline (reference sequence). The CDR3 bases are TGTGCCTCAGGACTCACTAGCGGGAGTTCCAATGAGCAGTTCTTC. Protein: CASGLTSGSSNEQFF. The full variable domain, completed using reference TRBV19 and TRBJ2-1, is DGGITQSPKYLFRKEGQNVTLSCEQNLNHDAMYWYRQDPGQGLRLIYYSQIVNDFQKGDIAEGYSVSREKKESFPLTVTSAQKNPTAFYLCASGLTSGSSNEQFFGPGTRLTVL.

This clonotype was recorded at least ten times. This chain links TRBV20-1 with TRBJ1-6; maybe TRBD1 (6 bases). Trimming removed 0 bases from V and 10 bases from J, with 13 bases in between. CDR3 size: 14 residues. CDR1 and CDR2 from the germline V gene are DFQATT and SNEGSKA (reference sequence). The CDR3: CSARDEGVGSPLHF. The CDR3 region has the DNA TGCAGTGCTAGAGATGAGGGGGTTGGGTCACCCCTCCACTTT.

Many counts were recorded for this clonotype. The chain uses TRBV10-3 and TRBJ2-7; TRBD2 is a possible D gene (5 bases). Germline loops: CDR1 ENHRY, CDR2 SYGVKD. With 7 bases removed from V and 1 base from J, the gap between germline ends came to 14 bases. The CDR3 extends over 14 amino acids. DNA for the CDR3: TGTGCCATCACCGAGGGAGTGGGTTCCTACGAGCAGTACTTC. Protein product: CAITEGVGSYEQYF.

This clonotype was counted at least ten times. V usage is TRBV19 and J usage is TRBJ2-3, with TRBD2 matching 7 bases. V dropped 3 bases and J dropped 4; count of bases not matched to a gene: 7. Germline V gene sequence: CDR1 LNHDA, CDR2 SQIVND (reference sequence). The CDR3 contains 15 residues. For the CDR3, the DNA is TGTGCCAGTAGTATCGGTAGCGGGTCGGCAGATACGCAGTATTTT. Amino acids: CASSIGSGSADTQYF.

This clonotype was detected ten times or more. The gene calls are TRBV7-9 and TRBJ1-5, with D unclear. The germline V and J ends were trimmed by 2 bases and 0 bases, with 5 bases remaining between them. There are 14 residues in the CDR3. CDR1 is SEHNR and CDR2 is FQNEAQ in the germline V gene (reference sequence). CDR3: CASSLPNSNQPQHF. DNA of the CDR3: TGTGCCAGCAGCTTACCGAATAGCAATCAGCCCCAGCATTTT.

This clonotype was detected only a few times. The chain has TRBV12-3 or TRBV12-4 and TRBJ2-7; D gene unclear. V lost 8 bases to trimming and J lost 0 bases, with 11 bases between them. The CDR3 totals 13 residues. The CDR3 coding sequence is TGTGCCAGCTCACCACCGAGCTCCTACGAGCAGTACTTC. Translated: CASSPPSSYEQYF.

This clonotype was detected only a few times. This chain joins TRBV4-3 and TRBJ1-1; 8 bases map to TRBD1. V trimming: 1 base; J trimming: 4 bases; junction bases outside the gene matches: 2. Germline CDR1 LGHNA, CDR2 YSLEER. This CDR3 comprises 14 residues. The CDR3 nucleotides read TGCGCCAGCAGCCAAGCGGACAGGGCCACTGAAGCTTTCTTT. This encodes CASSQADRATEAFF.

This clonotype was recorded many times. CDR3 amino acids: CASSEARENQPQHF. CDR3 nucleotides: TGTGCCAGCAGTGAGGCCCGGGAAAATCAGCCCCAGCATTTT. V usage is TRBV2 and J usage is TRBJ1-5; no firm D call. There are 14 residues in the CDR3. Germline assignment: CDR1 SNHLY and CDR2 FYNNEI. Trimming took 3 bases from V and 4 from J, leaving 10 bases between them.

V gene TRBV2 combines with J gene TRBJ1-2; D gene uncertain. The CDR3 has 14 amino acids. V lost 8 bases and J 8 bases, leaving 21 bases between the germline ends. Per the germline V gene, CDR1 is SNHLY and CDR2 is FYNNEI. CDR3 residues: CASSPDGGSSGYTF. CDR3 in DNA: TGTGCCAGCTCACCCGACGGCGGGTCCAGCGGCTACACCTTC.

This clonotype was recorded many times. The chain recombines TRBV24-1 with TRBJ2-3, with 8 bases identical to TRBD1. Germline V gene lookup returns CDR1 KGHDR and CDR2 SFDVKD. With 2 bases clipped from V and 4 bases from J, the junction kept 7 bases outside the gene matches. The CDR3 is 16 amino acids. The CDR3 loop is CATSDSTQGGADTQYF. CDR3 nucleotide sequence: TGTGCCACCAGTGATTCAACACAGGGGGGAGCAGATACGCAGTATTTT.

This clonotype was counted ten times or more. V and J are TRBV19 and TRBJ2-5, with D maybe TRBD1 (5 bases). There are 14 residues in the CDR3. Germline CDR1 LNHDA, CDR2 SQIVND (reference sequence). Trimming took off 3 bases at V and 4 bases at J, with 12 bases between the two ends. CDR3 amino acids: CASSIDSYGETQYF. CDR3 nucleotides: TGTGCCAGTAGTATTGACAGCTACGGAGAGACCCAGTACTTC.

The V gene is TRBV4-2, the J gene TRBJ2-2, with 11 bases fitting TRBD1. The germline CDR1 and CDR2 sequences are LGHNA and YNFKEQ. V was clipped by 4 bases and J by 3 bases; unmatched bases: 4. The CDR3 sequence is 16 residues long. The CDR3 reads CASSPPGQGDTGELFF. The CDR3, as DNA: TGTGCCAGCAGCCCGCCGGGACAGGGGGACACCGGGGAGCTGTTTTTT.

Only a few counts were recorded for this clonotype. The V and J genes are TRBV20-1 and TRBJ2-1; 13 bases align to TRBD2. In germline, CDR1 is DFQATT, CDR2 SNEGSKA (reference sequence). The CDR3 consists of 14 residues. After removal of 6 bases from V and 9 bases from J, the junction contained 8 bases not matched to a gene. CDR3 in amino acids: CSARTSGSLGEQFF. In nucleotides, the CDR3 is TGCAGTGCCCGGACTAGCGGGAGTTTGGGTGAGCAGTTCTTC.

The chain is built from TRBV7-9 and TRBJ1-6; D is perhaps TRBD1 (5 bases). CDR3 size: 15 residues. Trimming shortened V by 6 bases and J by 6 bases, and 15 bases separated the two germline ends. Germline V CDR1 and CDR2: SEHNR, FQNEAQ (reference sequence). The CDR3 sequence: CASSLRRGTNSPLHF. CDR3 sequence (DNA): TGTGCCAGCAGTTTACGGCGGGGCACTAATTCACCCCTCCACTTT.